The sequence of this TCR beta chain was determined in a study of cytomegalovirus exposure and HLA in healthy donors. Study-level background: Researchers found that less than 90% of under 450 genotyped donors fell within the Caucasian-associated ancestry cluster.

Remarks on this clone: Its antigen is unidentified.

Notes on the study in general: Previous analysis showed most TCR beta V segments were productive about 90% or about 30% of the time. Accurate prediction of most subjects' HLA-A and HLA-B alleles from TCR beta sequences was reported.

The CDR3 runs to 13 residues. Looked up from germline, CDR1 is MNHNY and CDR2 is SVGAGI (reference sequence). J was trimmed by 6 bases and V by 5 bases; bases with no gene match: 6. Each donor was healthy, and each was a bone marrow donor. The study ran its PCR with 60 Vbeta and 13 Jbeta primers. This table comes from immunoSEQ multiplex PCR, and its TCRdb copy is limited to in-frame clones, with some not included. The sample carries 100,000 or so clones, almost 70% recorded once. The chain links TRBV6-6 to TRBJ2-7; 8 bases map to TRBD2. Sequences were obtained from PBMCs. This clonotype was obtained from a man aged 30-40 years in good health and CMV-seronegative. The CDR3 region has the DNA TGTGCCAGCAGTCAAGAGCGGGAGAGCGAGCAGTACTTC. It encodes CASSQERESEQYF.